This TCR beta chain originates from a study of CD8+ T cells in alopecia areata. Whole-study context: Oral tofacitinib, 5 to 10 mg twice daily, was given in an open-label trial.

Notes on the study in general: Relative to normal scalp, lesional scalp, especially alopecia totalis/universalis, showed higher clonality. Patients shared TCRs less clearly than mice did, possibly owing to HLA.

The V end was cut by 5 bases, the J end by 10 bases, with 18 bases between. The CDR3 is 15 amino acids. CDR1 SEHNR and CDR2 FQNEAQ come from the germline V gene (reference sequence). A note on this clone: Its antigen remains unknown.

Extraction of RNA preceded its reverse transcription into cDNA, which served as the sequencing template. The table came from immunoSEQ multiplex PCR; TCRdb's copy has only in-frame clones and leaves some out. The sample includes some 180,000 clones, roughly 65% seen only once; the top ten take roughly 1.7%. This chain connects TRBV7-9 to TRBJ1-6, with unresolved D. The source of this sequence is a human donor with alopecia areata. Sequencing was performed on CD4+ T cells sorted from blood, taken at week 0. CDR3 coding DNA: TGTGCCAGCAGCACGATGAGTGGGCGGAGGTCACCCCTCCACTTT. It yields the protein CASSTMSGRRSPLHF.